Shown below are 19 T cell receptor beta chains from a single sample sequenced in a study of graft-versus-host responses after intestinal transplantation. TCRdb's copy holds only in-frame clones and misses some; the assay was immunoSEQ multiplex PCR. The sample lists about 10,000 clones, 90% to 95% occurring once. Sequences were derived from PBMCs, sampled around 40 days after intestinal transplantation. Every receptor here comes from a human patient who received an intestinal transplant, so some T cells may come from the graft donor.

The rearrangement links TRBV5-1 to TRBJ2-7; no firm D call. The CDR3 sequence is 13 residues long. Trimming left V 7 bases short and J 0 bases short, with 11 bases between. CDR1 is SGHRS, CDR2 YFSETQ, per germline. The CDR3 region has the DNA TGCGCCAGCCGCACATCCCCCTCCTACGAGCAGTACTTC. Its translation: CASRTSPSYEQYF.

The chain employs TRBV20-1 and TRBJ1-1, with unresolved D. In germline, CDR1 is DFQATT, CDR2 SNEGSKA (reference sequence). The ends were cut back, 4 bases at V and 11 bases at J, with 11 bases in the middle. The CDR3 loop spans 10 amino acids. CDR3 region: CSAIDVAAFF. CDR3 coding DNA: TGCAGTGCTATCGACGTAGCGGCTTTCTTT.

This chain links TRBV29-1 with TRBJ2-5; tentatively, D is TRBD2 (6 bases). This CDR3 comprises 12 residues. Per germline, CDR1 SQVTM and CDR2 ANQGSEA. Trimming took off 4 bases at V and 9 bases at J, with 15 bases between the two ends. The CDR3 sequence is CSVAAGPGAQYF. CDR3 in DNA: TGCAGCGTTGCGGCGGGGCCCGGGGCCCAGTACTTC.

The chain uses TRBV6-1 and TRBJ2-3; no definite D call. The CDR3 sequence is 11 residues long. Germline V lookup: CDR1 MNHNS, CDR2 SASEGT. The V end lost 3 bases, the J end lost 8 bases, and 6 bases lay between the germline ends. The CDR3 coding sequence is TGTGCCAGCAGTGATATCCTTACGCAGTATTTT. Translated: CASSDILTQYF.

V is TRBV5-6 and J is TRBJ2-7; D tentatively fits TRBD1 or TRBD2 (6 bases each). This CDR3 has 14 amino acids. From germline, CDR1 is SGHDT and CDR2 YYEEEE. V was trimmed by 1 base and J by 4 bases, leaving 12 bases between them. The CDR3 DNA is TGTGCCAGCAGCTTGTTAGGGGGGTGGTACGAGCAGTACTTC. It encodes CASSLLGGWYEQYF.

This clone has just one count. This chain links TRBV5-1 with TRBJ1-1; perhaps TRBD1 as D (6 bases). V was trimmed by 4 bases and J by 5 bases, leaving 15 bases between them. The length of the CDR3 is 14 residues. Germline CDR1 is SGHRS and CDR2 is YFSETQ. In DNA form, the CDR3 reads TGCGCCAGCAGCCCCAGCACAGGGCGGACTGAAGCTTTCTTT. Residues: CASSPSTGRTEAFF.

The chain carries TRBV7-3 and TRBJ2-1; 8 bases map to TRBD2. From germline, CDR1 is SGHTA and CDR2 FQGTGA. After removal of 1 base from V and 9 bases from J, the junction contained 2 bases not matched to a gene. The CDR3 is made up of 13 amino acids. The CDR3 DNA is TGTGCCAGCAGCTTAAGCGGGGGGACTGAGCAGTTCTTC. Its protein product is CASSLSGGTEQFF.

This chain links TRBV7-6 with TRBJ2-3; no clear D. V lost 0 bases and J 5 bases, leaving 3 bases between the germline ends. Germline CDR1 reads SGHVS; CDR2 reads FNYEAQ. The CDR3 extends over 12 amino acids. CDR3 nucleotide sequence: TGTGCCAGCAGCTTAGCCAGAGATACGCAGTATTTT. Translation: CASSLARDTQYF.

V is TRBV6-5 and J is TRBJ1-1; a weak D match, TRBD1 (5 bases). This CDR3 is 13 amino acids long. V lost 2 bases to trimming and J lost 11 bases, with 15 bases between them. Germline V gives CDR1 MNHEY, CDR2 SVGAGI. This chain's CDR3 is CASSYLQAEGAFF. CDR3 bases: TGTGCCAGCAGTTACCTACAGGCCGAGGGGGCTTTCTTT.

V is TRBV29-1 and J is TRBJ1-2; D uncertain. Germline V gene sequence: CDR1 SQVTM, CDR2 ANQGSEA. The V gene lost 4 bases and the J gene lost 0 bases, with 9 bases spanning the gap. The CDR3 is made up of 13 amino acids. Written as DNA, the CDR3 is TGCAGCGTTGGGACGCCCACTAACTATGGCTACACCTTC. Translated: CSVGTPTNYGYTF.

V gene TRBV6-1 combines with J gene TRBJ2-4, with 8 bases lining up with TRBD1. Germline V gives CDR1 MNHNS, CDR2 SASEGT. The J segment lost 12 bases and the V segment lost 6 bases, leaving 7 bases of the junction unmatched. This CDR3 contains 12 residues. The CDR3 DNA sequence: TGTGCCAGCAGGGACAGGGTAATTGATCAGTACTTC. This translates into CASRDRVIDQYF.

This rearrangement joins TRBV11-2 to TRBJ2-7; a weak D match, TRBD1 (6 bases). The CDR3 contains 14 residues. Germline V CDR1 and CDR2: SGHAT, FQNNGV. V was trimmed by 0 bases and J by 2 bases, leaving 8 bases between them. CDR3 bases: TGTGCCAGCAGCTTAGAGTCAGGGGCCTACGAGCAGTACTTC. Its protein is CASSLESGAYEQYF. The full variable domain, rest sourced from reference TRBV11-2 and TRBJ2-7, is EAGVAQSPRYKIIEKRQSVAFWCNPISGHATLYWYQQILGQGPKLLIQFQNNGVVDDSQLPKDRFSAERLKGVDSTLKIQPAKLEDSAVYLCASSLESGAYEQYFGPGTRLTVT.

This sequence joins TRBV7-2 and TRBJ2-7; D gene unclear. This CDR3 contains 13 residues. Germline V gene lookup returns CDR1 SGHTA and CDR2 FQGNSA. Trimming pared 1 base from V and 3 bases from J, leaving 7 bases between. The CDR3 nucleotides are TGTGCCAGCAGCTTAGGCCCCGGCTACGAGCAGTACTTC. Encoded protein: CASSLGPGYEQYF.

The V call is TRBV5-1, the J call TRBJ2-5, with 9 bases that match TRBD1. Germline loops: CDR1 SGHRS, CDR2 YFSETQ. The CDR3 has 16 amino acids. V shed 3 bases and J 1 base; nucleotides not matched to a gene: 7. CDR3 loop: CASSWRGTGPQETQYF. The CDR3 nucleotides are TGCGCCAGCAGCTGGAGGGGGACAGGGCCCCAAGAGACCCAGTACTTC.

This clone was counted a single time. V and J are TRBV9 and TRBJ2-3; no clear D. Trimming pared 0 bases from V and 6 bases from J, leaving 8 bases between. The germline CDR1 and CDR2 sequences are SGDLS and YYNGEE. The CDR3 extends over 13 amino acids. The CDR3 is CASSVGSSDTQYF. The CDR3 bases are TGTGCCAGCAGCGTAGGGTCTTCGGATACGCAGTATTTT.

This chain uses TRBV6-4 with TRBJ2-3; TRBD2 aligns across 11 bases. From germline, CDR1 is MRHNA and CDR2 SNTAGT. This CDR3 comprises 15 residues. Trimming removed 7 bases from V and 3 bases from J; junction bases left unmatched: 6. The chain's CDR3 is CASTMTSGATDTQYF. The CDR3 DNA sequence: TGTGCCAGCACCATGACTAGCGGGGCTACAGATACGCAGTATTTT.

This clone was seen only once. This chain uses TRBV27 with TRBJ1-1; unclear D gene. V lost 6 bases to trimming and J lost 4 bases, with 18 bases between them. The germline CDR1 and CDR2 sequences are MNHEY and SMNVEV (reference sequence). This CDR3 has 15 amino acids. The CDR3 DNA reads TGTGCCAGCAGCCCCCGGGTGGGAATGGGCACTGAAGCTTTCTTT. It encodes CASSPRVGMGTEAFF.

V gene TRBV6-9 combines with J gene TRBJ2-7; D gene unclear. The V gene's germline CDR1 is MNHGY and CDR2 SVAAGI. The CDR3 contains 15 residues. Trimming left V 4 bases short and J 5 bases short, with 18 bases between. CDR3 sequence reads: CASSSPRAGPDEQYF. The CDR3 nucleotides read TGTGCCAGCAGTTCCCCCCGGGCAGGCCCCGACGAGCAGTACTTC.

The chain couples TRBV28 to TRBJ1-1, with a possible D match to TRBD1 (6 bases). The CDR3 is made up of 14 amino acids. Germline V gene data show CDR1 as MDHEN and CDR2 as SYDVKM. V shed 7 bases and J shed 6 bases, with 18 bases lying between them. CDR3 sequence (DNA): TGTGCCAGCACCTCCAGAACAGGGTTGCCTGAAGCTTTCTTT. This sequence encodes CASTSRTGLPEAFF.